The 19 T cell receptor beta chains in this list originate from one sample, sequenced in a study of T cell responses to AZD1222 COVID-19 vaccine. Generated by immunoSEQ multiplex PCR, the TCRdb table keeps only in-frame clones and is missing some. The sample carries approximately 100,000 clones, about 83% recorded once. Sequencing was performed on peripheral blood, taken on day 0 of AZD1222 vaccination. The receptors were sampled from an adult in good health.

The genes are TRBV6-5 and TRBJ2-3; 7 bases agree with TRBD1. Trimming took 5 bases from V and 2 from J; bases not matched to a gene: 7. CDR3 length: 15 residues. In germline, CDR1 is MNHEY, CDR2 SVGAGI. The CDR3 here is CASSTSGQPTDTQYF. In nucleotides, the CDR3 is TGTGCCAGCAGTACCTCGGGACAGCCCACAGATACGCAGTATTTT.

The V call is TRBV3-1 (or the pseudogene TRBV3-2), the J call TRBJ1-2; TRBD1 aligns across 7 bases. The CDR3 length is 13 residues. The germline CDR1 and CDR2 sequences are LGHDT and YNNKEL (reference sequence). V lost 6 bases and J lost 6; bases outside the gene matches: 7. CDR3 bases: TGTGCCAGCAGTCAGACAGGGTCGAATGGCTACACCTTC. Its protein is CASSQTGSNGYTF.

This clone showed up just once. In nucleotides, the CDR3 is TGTGCCAGCAGCCCCATTATATATGAGCAGTTCTTC. Translating it yields CASSPIIYEQFF. The V call is TRBV6-2 or TRBV6-3, the J call TRBJ2-1; D is undetermined. Germline V gene data show CDR1 as MNHEY and CDR2 as SVGEGT. Trimming cost V 6 bases and J 8 bases, with 11 bases left between them. The CDR3 is 12 amino acids.

The J gene is TRBJ1-2, the V gene TRBV4-2, with a tentative D call TRBD1 (5 bases). The CDR3 totals 14 residues. CDR1 is LGHNA, CDR2 YNFKEQ, per germline. The germline V and J ends were trimmed by 4 bases and 4 bases, with 13 bases remaining between them. The CDR3 DNA follows: TGTGCCAGCAGCCCGGGCAGGGAGGTCTATGGCTACACCTTC. Translated, it gives CASSPGREVYGYTF.

The chain employs TRBV19 and TRBJ1-1; D possibly corresponds to TRBD1 (6 bases). The V end was cut by 9 bases, the J end by 1 base, with 18 bases between. There are 15 residues in the CDR3. Germline V gene sequence: CDR1 LNHDA, CDR2 SQIVND (reference sequence). CDR3 loop: CASLKFGQTNTEAFF. CDR3 nucleotides: TGTGCCAGCCTGAAATTTGGACAGACGAACACTGAAGCTTTCTTT.

The chain is built from TRBV18 and TRBJ1-2, with D tentatively TRBD1 (5 bases). Germline V gives CDR1 KGHSH, CDR2 LQKENI. V was pared by 3 bases and J by 4 bases, with 9 bases between. The CDR3 is 13 amino acids. Here the CDR3 DNA reads TGTGCCAGCTCACCCCCAGGGTTCTATGGCTACACCTTC. Its translation is CASSPPGFYGYTF.

The rearrangement uses TRBV29-1 and TRBJ1-2; 12 bases agree with TRBD1. The CDR3 length is 14 residues. The germline CDR1 and CDR2 sequences are SQVTM and ANQGSEA. The ends lost 7 bases at V and 7 bases at J; junction bases unmatched: 10. The CDR3 coding sequence is TGCAGCGCCCGTTCCGGGACAGGGGGCAGTGGCTACACCTTC. It translates to CSARSGTGGSGYTF.

This sequence joins TRBV7-3 and TRBJ2-7; D not resolved. There are 15 residues in the CDR3. The germline V and J ends were trimmed by 1 base and 3 bases, with 13 bases remaining between them. Germline loops: CDR1 SGHTA, CDR2 FQGTGA. The DNA for the CDR3 is TGTGCCAGCAGCTTAAGCCCCGGACCTAACTACGAGCAGTACTTC. It encodes CASSLSPGPNYEQYF. Based on the CDR3 plus reference TRBV7-3 and TRBJ2-7, the full variable domain is GAGVSQTPSNKVTEKGKYVELRCDPISGHTALYWYRQSLGQGPEFLIYFQGTGAADDSGLPNDRFFAVRPEGSVSTLKIQRTERGDSAVYLCASSLSPGPNYEQYFGPGTRLTVT.

The chain employs TRBV11-3 and TRBJ1-1, with D possibly matching TRBD1 (5 bases). Trimming pared 8 bases from V and 5 bases from J, leaving 18 bases between. The CDR3 contains 14 residues. Germline V CDR1 and CDR2: SGHNT, YENEEA. The CDR3 spells CASGRGGAETEAFF. The CDR3 nucleotides read TGTGCCAGCGGGCGAGGAGGGGCGGAGACTGAAGCTTTCTTT.

The chain couples TRBV28 to TRBJ1-5, with D possibly TRBD1 on 5 matching bases. CDR3 length equals 15 residues. Germline values: CDR1 MDHEN, CDR2 SYDVKM. V shed 5 bases and J shed 4 bases, with 15 bases lying between them. CDR3 nucleotides: TGTGCCAGCAGTCCCGGGGGGACGGTGAATCAGCCCCAGCATTTT. Translation: CASSPGGTVNQPQHF.

The CDR3 spells CASSLLGGAYEQYF. The CDR3 nucleotides read TGTGCCAGCAGCCTTCTAGGGGGGGCCTACGAGCAGTACTTC. The chain couples TRBV14 to TRBJ2-7, with a tentative D call TRBD2 (7 bases). The germline V gene encodes CDR1 SGHDN and CDR2 FVKESK. Trimming removed 4 bases from V and 2 bases from J, with 12 bases in between. This CDR3 is built from 14 residues.

CDR3 sequence reads: CASSPVASGNTIYF. CDR3 DNA sequence: TGTGCCAGCAGCCCAGTGGCCTCTGGAAACACCATATATTTT. The chain uses TRBV3-1 (or the pseudogene TRBV3-2) and TRBJ1-3, with no clear D. The germline CDR1 and CDR2 sequences are LGHDT and YNNKEL (reference sequence). V lost 4 bases and J lost 0, with 7 bases in between. There are 14 residues in the CDR3.

The J gene is TRBJ1-1, the V gene TRBV19; 8 bases map to TRBD1. This CDR3 region has 14 residues. The junction had 7 bases not matched to a gene; V was cut back by 5 bases and J by 5 bases. The germline V gene has CDR1 LNHDA and CDR2 SQIVND (reference sequence). CDR3 DNA: TGTGCCAGTAGTCCGGACAGGGTCCGAACTGAAGCTTTCTTT. Translation: CASSPDRVRTEAFF.

The chain uses TRBV15 and TRBJ1-5; D gene ambiguous. Trimming stripped 1 base from V and 2 bases from J, with 12 bases between. The CDR3 sequence is 16 residues long. Germline V gives CDR1 LNHNV, CDR2 YYDKDF (reference sequence). This CDR3 is CATSRGGTAGNQPQHF. The CDR3 coding sequence is TGTGCCACCAGCAGAGGGGGAACAGCTGGCAATCAGCCCCAGCATTTT.

The chain's CDR3 is CAISESTLSAYGYTF. The CDR3 DNA sequence: TGTGCCATCAGTGAGTCCACCTTATCAGCCTATGGCTACACCTTC. The J gene is TRBJ1-2, the V gene TRBV10-3; the D is unclear. This CDR3 is built from 15 residues. V dropped 0 bases and J dropped 4 bases, with 12 bases sitting between them. Germline-derived CDR1 and CDR2 are ENHRY and SYGVKD.

This clone came up once. The chain is built from TRBV7-9 and TRBJ1-3; D uncertain. Trimming left V 1 base short and J 3 bases short, with 10 bases between. CDR3 length: 15 amino acids. CDR1 SEHNR and CDR2 FQNEAQ come from the germline V gene (reference sequence). The CDR3 region has the DNA TGTGCCAGCAGCTTAGTCGGCTCGAATGGAAACACCATATATTTT. This codes for CASSLVGSNGNTIYF.

The chain uses TRBV11-3 and TRBJ2-1; D is uncertain. CDR1 SGHNT and CDR2 YENEEA come from the germline V gene. V lost 1 base, J lost 3 bases, and 19 bases lay in between. The CDR3 totals 18 residues. CDR3 region: CASSLVFGLGSGYNEQFF. CDR3 in DNA: TGTGCCAGCAGCTTAGTCTTCGGGTTAGGGTCAGGCTACAATGAGCAGTTCTTC.

The chain carries TRBV6-5 and TRBJ1-4, with 12 nucleotides matching TRBD1. The CDR3 is 13 residues long. V lost 8 bases to trimming and J lost 7 bases; unmatched junction nucleotides: 2. The germline gives CDR1 MNHEY, CDR2 SVGAGI. In nucleotides, the CDR3 is TGTGCCAGCGGGGACAGGGGGCGTGAAAAACTGTTTTTT. Translating it yields CASGDRGREKLFF.

This chain connects TRBV5-4 to TRBJ2-7; D is perhaps TRBD2 (5 bases). Per the germline V gene, CDR1 is SGHNT and CDR2 is YYREEE (reference sequence). V lost 2 bases, J lost 3 bases, and 15 bases lay in between. The CDR3 is 15 amino acids. CDR3 sequence (DNA): TGTGCCAGCAGCTTTAGCGTAGGTAGTGACTACGAGCAGTACTTC. This codes for CASSFSVGSDYEQYF.